This T cell receptor (beta chain) is from a study of shared clonotypes between healthy human individuals (dated by TCRdb to about 2020). Broadly, across the study: A couple of women and three men aged 18 to 49 years were included in the cohort. For each donor, CD4 naive and CD4 memory were each given three plates, CD8 naive was given two plates, and CD8 memory was given one plate. Blood TCR repertoires of roughly five healthy adults were deeply sequenced to estimate repertoire size and the extent of clonotype sharing between individuals. Each donor's leukapheresis produced roughly between roughly 0.85 and 10 billion PBMCs. To increase sequencing depth and limit assay-specific biases, TCR repertoire library preparation and sequencing were carried out by different laboratories using diverse techniques. Points the paper makes about the study in general: Because the study included only a small number of donors, the genetic and exposure-history diversity represented was limited. Estimated clonotype richness was generally larger for naive than for memory subsets. Sharing across a handful of donors was observed for 4.5% to 6.5% of naive CD4, about 4% of naive CD8, 2% to 2.5% of memory CD4, and less than 0.45% of memory CD8 clonotypes. Pairwise subsampling led to the expectation that sequencing depth would affect the degree of clonotype sharing among donors. Rarefaction of sorted-subset datasets indicated incomplete sequencing despite the large sequencing depth. Clonotypes shared by all four sorted-subset donors showed higher generation probabilities than non-shared clonotypes. Sampling was restricted to blood, and TCR repertoires in tissues likely differ from the TCR repertoires found in blood.

Donors were healthy HIV-negative adults with no recently reported acute infections or vaccinations. All donors were Caucasian adults living in Nashville, Tennessee, USA. CD4+ T cells were enriched by magnetic negative selection; naive cells were then positively selected on CD45RA, and the negative fraction formed the memory subset. Blood was collected by leukapheresis, and PBMCs were isolated by Ficoll-Histopaque density gradient centrifugation and then cryopreserved in liquid nitrogen vapor phase. Analytical flow cytometry was used to check the purity and quantity of each magnetically sorted T cell population. Genomic DNA was isolated from every sorted fraction and measured by UV absorbance on a Nanodrop 2000c. V and J are truncated by 0 bases and 0 bases respectively, leaving an intervening sequence of 12 bases. From the cysteine through the phenylalanine, the CDR3 covers 16 amino acids. Kept here is only the CDR3 DNA, which spans 48 bases and is read in frame from base 1. CDR1 SGHDT and CDR2 YYEEEE were looked up in the germline V gene.

As concerns this clone: Its antigen is currently not known. No quality values exist for individual bases; no much larger clone is one base distant.

Using the deep immunoSEQ assay, multiplex PCR amplified TCR CDR3 regions from genomic DNA. Genomic DNA extracted from each cell subset was distributed evenly over all wells of several immunoSEQ 96-well plates, and each plate served as one replicate. For sorted subsets, each replicate PCR was loaded with 200 to 250 ng genomic DNA, equivalent to 25,000 to 30,000 T cell genomes. Purified libraries were quantified with a Qubit 3.0 fluorometer, sized on a Bioanalyzer 2100, and re-quantified with the KAPA Library Quantification kit. Every immunoSEQ 96-well plate was sequenced on a separate single-read 150-cycle Illumina NextSeq 550 flow cell. The published analysis was carried out like this. Because the immunoSEQ output held only junctional sequences and lacked quality scores, the filtering could not match the filtering applied to full-length reads. To assign V/J genes and CDR3, sequences were annotated using PyIR, a Python wrapper for IgBLAST v1.9, with IMGT germline references. Reads were filtered out if the reads had weak V/J assignments (E-value above 1e-6), no CDR3, stop codons, out-of-frame junctions, or ambiguous translated residues. V3J clonotypes were defined as sequences sharing the same inferred V gene, J gene, and CDR3 amino acid sequence. Percentage overlap between repertoires was computed as shared unique clonotypes divided by the size of the smaller repertoire. Richness of each repertoire was evaluated using RTK rarefaction, the Chao1 estimator, and Recon v2.1 estimates of unobserved clonotypes. Generation probabilities for all TCRbeta clonotypes obtained by the gDNA method from a handful of donors were computed using OLGA. TCRdb provides this immuneACCESS table in a form limited to in-frame rearrangements. Some clones are lacking; in checked studies, under half of them reflect an unresolved V gene, and why the rest are absent is not known. V and J calls and clone size are as listed in that table; D and trimming were resolved from the DNA. A total of more than 2 million clones appear in this sample, more than 90% of them only once. The ten largest account for 0.1% to 0.15% of the sample.

The clonotype comes from a man between 18 and 29 years old in good health. Input material: naive CD4+ T cells sorted from blood. The cell subset or site label here, explained by the study, means: CD45RA+ positively selected. This chain joins TRBV5-6 to TRBJ1-1; the D gene assignment is ambiguous. The DNA sequence is TGTGCCAGCAGCTTGGAACGAAAAAGGTTGAACACTGAAGCTTTCTTT. Its coded protein is CASSLERKRLNTEAFF.